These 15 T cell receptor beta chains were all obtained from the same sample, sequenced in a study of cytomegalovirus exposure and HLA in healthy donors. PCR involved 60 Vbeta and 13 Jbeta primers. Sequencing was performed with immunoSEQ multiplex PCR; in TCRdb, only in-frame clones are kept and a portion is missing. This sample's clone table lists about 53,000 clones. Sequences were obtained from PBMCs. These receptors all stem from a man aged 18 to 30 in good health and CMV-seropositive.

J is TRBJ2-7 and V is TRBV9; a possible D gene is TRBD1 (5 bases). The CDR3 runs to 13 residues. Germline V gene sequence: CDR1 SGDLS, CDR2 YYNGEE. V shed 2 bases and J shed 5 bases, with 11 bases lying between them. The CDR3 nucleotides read TGTGCCAGCAGCGTCTGGCAGGGTGACGAGCAGTACTTC. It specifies CASSVWQGDEQYF.

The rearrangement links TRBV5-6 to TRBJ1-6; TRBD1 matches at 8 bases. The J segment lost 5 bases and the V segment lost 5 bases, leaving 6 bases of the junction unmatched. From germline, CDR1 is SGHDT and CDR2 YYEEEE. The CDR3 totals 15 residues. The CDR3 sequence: CASSFGTGDNSPLHF. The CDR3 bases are TGTGCCAGCAGTTTTGGGACAGGCGATAATTCACCCCTCCACTTT.

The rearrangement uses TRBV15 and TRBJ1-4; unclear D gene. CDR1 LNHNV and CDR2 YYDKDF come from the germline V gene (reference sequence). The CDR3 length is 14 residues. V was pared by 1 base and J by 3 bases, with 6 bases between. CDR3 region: CATSRGRANEKLFF. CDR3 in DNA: TGTGCCACCAGCAGAGGGCGGGCTAATGAAAAACTGTTTTTT.

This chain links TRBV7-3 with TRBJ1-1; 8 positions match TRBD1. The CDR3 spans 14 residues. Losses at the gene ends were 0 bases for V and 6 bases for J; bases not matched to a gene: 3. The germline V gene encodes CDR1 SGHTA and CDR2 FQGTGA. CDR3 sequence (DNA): TGTGCCAGCAGCTTAACCTTGACAGGGGCTGAAGCTTTCTTT. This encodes CASSLTLTGAEAFF.

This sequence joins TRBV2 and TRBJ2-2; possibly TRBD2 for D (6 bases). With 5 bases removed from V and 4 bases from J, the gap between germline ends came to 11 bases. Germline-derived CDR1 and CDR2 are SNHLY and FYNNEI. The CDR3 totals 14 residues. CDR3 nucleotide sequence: TGTGCCAGCAGTTTTAGCGGACGCACCGGGGAGCTGTTTTTT. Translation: CASSFSGRTGELFF.

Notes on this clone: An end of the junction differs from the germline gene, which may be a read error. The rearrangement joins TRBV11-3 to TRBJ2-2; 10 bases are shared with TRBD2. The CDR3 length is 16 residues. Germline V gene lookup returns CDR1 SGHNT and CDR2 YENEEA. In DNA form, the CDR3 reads TGTGCCAGCAGCTTAGCCGCTAGCGGGAGTACCGGGGAGCTGCTTTTT. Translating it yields CASSLAASGSTGELLF.

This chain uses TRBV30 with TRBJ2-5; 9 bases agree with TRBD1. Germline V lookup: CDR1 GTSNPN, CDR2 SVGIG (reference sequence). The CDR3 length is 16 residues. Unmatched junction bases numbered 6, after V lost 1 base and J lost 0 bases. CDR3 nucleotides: TGTGCCTGGAGTGGGTTAGGGACAGGGTACCAAGAGACCCAGTACTTC. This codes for CAWSGLGTGYQETQYF. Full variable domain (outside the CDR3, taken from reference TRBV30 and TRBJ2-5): SQTIHQWPATLVQPVGSPLSLECTVEGTSNPNLYWYRQAAGRGLQLLFYSVGIGQISSEVPQNLSASRPQDRQFILSSKKLLLSDSGFYLCAWSGLGTGYQETQYFGPGTRLLVL.

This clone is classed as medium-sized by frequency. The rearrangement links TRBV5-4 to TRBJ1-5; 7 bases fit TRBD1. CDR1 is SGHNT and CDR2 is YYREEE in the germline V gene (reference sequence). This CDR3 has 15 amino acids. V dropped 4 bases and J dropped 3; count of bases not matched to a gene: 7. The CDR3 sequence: CASSPGTDPNQPQHF. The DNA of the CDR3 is TGTGCCAGCAGCCCCGGGACAGACCCCAATCAGCCCCAGCATTTT. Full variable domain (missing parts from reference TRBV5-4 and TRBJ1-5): ETGVTQSPTHLIKTRGQQVTLRCSSQSGHNTVSWYQQALGQGPQFIFQYYREEENGRGNFPPRFSGLQFPNYSSELNVNALELDDSALYLCASSPGTDPNQPQHFGDGTRLSIL.

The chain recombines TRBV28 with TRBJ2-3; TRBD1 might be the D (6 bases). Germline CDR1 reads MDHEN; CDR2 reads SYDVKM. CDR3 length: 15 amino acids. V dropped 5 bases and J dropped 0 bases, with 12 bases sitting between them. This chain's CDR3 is CASSPHRESTDTQYF. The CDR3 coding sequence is TGTGCCAGCAGTCCGCACAGGGAAAGCACAGATACGCAGTATTTT.

In nucleotides, the CDR3 is TGTGCCAGCAGCCGGGCAGGGGTGAACACTGAAGCTTTCTTT. It codes for CASSRAGVNTEAFF. The chain uses TRBV5-6 and TRBJ1-1, with D perhaps matching TRBD1 (6 bases). V was trimmed by 4 bases and J by 0 bases, leaving 10 bases between them. Germline CDR1 and CDR2: SGHDT and YYEEEE. The CDR3 is 14 residues long.

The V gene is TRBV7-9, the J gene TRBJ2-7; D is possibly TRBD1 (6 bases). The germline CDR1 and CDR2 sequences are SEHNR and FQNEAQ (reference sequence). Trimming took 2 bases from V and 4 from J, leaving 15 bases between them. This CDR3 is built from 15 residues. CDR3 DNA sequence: TGTGCCAGCAGCTTAATGGGGACAAGATCTTACGAGCAGTACTTC. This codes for CASSLMGTRSYEQYF.

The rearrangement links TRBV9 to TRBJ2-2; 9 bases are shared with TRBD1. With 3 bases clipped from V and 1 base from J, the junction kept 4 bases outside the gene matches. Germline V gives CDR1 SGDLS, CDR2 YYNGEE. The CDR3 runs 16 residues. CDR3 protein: CASSATGGRNTGELFF. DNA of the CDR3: TGTGCCAGCAGCGCGACAGGGGGGAGGAACACCGGGGAGCTGTTTTTT.

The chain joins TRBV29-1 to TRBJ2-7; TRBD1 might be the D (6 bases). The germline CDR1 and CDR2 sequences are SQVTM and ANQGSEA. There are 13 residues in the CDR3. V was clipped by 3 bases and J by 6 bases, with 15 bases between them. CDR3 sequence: CSVDDRTTTEQYF. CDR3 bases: TGCAGCGTTGATGACAGGACGACAACCGAGCAGTACTTC.

CDR3 in DNA: TGTGCCAGCAGTTCTCGAGTCTTCTCTGGAAACACCATATATTTT. This codes for CASSSRVFSGNTIYF. The chain couples TRBV6-6 to TRBJ1-3; D not certain. V lost 4 bases, J lost 0 bases, and 10 bases lay in between. From germline, CDR1 is MNHNY and CDR2 SVGAGI (reference sequence). CDR3 length equals 15 residues.

The DNA for the CDR3 is TGTGCCAGCAGTGAATCGGGGGTGAATTCACCCCTCCACTTT. Translated: CASSESGVNSPLHF. The chain employs TRBV6-1 and TRBJ1-6, with a tentative D call TRBD1 (5 bases). V lost 2 bases and J 7 bases, leaving 9 bases between the germline ends. CDR1 is MNHNS, CDR2 SASEGT, per germline. There are 14 residues in the CDR3.